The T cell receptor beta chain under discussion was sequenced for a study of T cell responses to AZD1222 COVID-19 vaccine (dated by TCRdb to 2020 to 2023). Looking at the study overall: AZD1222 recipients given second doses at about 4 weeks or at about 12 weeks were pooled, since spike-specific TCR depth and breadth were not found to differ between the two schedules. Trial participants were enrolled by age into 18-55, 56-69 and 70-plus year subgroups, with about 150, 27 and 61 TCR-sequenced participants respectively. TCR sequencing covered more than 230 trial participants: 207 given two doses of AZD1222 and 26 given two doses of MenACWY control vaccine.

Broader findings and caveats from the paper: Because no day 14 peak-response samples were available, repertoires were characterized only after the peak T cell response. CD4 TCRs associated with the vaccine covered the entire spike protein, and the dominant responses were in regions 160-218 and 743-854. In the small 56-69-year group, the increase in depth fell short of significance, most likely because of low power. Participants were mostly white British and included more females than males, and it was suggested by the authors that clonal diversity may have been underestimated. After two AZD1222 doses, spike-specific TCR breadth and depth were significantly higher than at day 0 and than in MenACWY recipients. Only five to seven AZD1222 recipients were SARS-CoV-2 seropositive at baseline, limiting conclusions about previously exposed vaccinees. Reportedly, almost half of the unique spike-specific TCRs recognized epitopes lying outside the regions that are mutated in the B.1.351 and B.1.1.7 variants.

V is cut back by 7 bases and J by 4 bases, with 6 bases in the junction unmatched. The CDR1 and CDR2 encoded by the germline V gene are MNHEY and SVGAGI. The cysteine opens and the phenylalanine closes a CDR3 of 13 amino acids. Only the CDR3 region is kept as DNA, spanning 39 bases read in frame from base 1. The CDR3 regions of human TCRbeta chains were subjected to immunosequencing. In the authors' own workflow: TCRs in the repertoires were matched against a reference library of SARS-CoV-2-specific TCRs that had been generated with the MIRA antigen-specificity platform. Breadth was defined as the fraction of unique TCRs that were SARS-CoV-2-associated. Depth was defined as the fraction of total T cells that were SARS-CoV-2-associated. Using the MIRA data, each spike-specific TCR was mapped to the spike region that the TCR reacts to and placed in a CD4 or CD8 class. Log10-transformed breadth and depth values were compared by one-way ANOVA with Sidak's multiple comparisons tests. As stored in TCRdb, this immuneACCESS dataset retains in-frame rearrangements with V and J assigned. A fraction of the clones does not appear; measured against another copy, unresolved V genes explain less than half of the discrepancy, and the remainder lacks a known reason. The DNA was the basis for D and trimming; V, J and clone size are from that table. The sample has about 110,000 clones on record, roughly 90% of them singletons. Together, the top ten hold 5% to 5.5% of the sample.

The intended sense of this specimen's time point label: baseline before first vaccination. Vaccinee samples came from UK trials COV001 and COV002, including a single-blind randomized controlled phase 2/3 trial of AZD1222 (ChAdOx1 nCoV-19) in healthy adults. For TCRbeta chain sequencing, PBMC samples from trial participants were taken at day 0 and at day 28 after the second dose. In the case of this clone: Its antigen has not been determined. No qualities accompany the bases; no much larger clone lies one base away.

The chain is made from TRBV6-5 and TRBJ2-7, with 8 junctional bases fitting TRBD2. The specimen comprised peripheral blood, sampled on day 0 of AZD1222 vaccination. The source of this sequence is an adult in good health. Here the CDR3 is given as CASTQRGRYEQYF. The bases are TGTGCCAGCACTCAGCGGGGGAGGTACGAGCAGTACTTC.